One TCR beta chain is described in this entry. No antigen is known for it. The data are from a study of glioma-infiltrating T cells. General observations from the study: Above-expected tissue-blood divergence occurred in all gliomas, most in low-grade ones. Only very few CDR3 sequences appeared in both tissue and blood.

The V gene's germline CDR1 is LNHDA and CDR2 SQIVND (reference sequence). The CDR3 is 16 residues long. V dropped 2 bases and J dropped 0 bases, with 11 bases sitting between them. Amplification of TCR alpha and beta CDR3 regions from RNA used iRepertoire nested multiplex PCR. Input was about 95-400 ng of tissue mRNA or PBMC total RNA. TCRdb re-called the multiplex PCR reads through MiXCR, storing one row per CDR3 protein. The table records 95,000 to 150,000 distinct CDR3 sequences, 20% to 25% of them present only once. The source of this sequence is a human donor with low-grade glioma or glioblastoma, undergoing nonglioma brain surgery, or in good health (not recorded which). J is TRBJ1-5 and V is TRBV19; D is unresolved. The sample was glioma tissue, nonneoplastic brain tissue, or PBMCs (not recorded which). The CDR3 sequence is CASSIREGYSNQPQHF. The CDR3 coding sequence is TGTGCCAGTAGTATAAGGGAGGGCTATAGCAATCAGCCCCAGCATTTT.